These 6 T cell receptor beta chains were sequenced from one sample in a study of T cell repertoires in ileal Crohn's disease. TCRdb keeps only in-frame clones here, not all; method: immunoSEQ multiplex PCR. The sample contains about 14,000 clones, 70% to 80% of which appear only once. Material: ileal tissue. The receptor set was obtained from an adult with Crohn's disease.

J is TRBJ1-2 and V is TRBV28, with 7 nucleotides matching TRBD1. CDR1 MDHEN and CDR2 SYDVKM come from the germline V gene. V trimming: 5 bases; J trimming: 4 bases; junction bases outside the gene matches: 10. This CDR3 contains 15 residues. The CDR3 nucleotides read TGTGCCAGCAGTCCCCAGGGGGGATACTTCTATGGCTACACCTTC. Protein sequence: CASSPQGGYFYGYTF.

This clone has just one count. The J gene is TRBJ1-6, the V gene TRBV27; D is unclear. The ends were cut back, 3 bases at V and 0 bases at J, with 9 bases in the middle. Germline V gene data show CDR1 as MNHEY and CDR2 as SMNVEV (reference sequence). CDR3 length: 16 residues. The CDR3 sequence is CASSFVQSSYNSPLHF. As DNA, the CDR3 is TGTGCCAGCAGTTTCGTCCAGAGCTCCTATAATTCACCCCTCCACTTT.

V and J are TRBV29-1 and TRBJ2-5; D possibly corresponds to TRBD1 (6 bases). V was trimmed by 6 bases and J by 6 bases, leaving 8 bases between them. The CDR3 covers 10 residues. Germline loops: CDR1 SQVTM, CDR2 ANQGSEA. CDR3 amino acids: CSVRGKTQYF. The CDR3 nucleotides read TGCAGCGTCAGGGGTAAGACCCAGTACTTC.

V gene TRBV6-1 combines with J gene TRBJ1-2; D ambiguous. V dropped 4 bases and J dropped 0 bases, with 12 bases sitting between them. Germline V CDR1 and CDR2: MNHNS, SASEGT. This CDR3 has 15 residues. This CDR3 is CASSGGDGANYGYTF. In DNA, the CDR3 is TGTGCCAGCAGTGGGGGAGACGGAGCTAACTATGGCTACACCTTC.

This clone has only a few counts. The V and J genes are TRBV15 and TRBJ1-6, with 11 bases identical to TRBD1. Germline V gene sequence: CDR1 LNHNV, CDR2 YYDKDF (reference sequence). The CDR3 covers 13 residues. With 6 bases clipped from V and 10 bases from J, the junction kept 2 bases outside the gene matches. The DNA of the CDR3 is TGTGCCACCAGGGGACAGGGGGACTCACCCCTCCACTTT. Its translation: CATRGQGDSPLHF. The variable domain in full, completed from reference TRBV15 and TRBJ1-6, reads DAMVIQNPRYQVTQFGKPVTLSCSQTLNHNVMYWYQQKSSQAPKLLFHYYDKDFNNEADTPDNFQSRRPNTSFCFLDIRSPGLGDTAMYLCATRGQGDSPLHFGNGTRLTVT.

J is TRBJ1-2 and V is TRBV29-1; weak D call: TRBD1 (6 bases). The germline V gene has CDR1 SQVTM and CDR2 ANQGSEA. This CDR3 is built from 12 residues. Trimming left V 4 bases short and J 3 bases short, with 9 bases between. This chain's CDR3 is CSVAGADYGYTF. The CDR3 DNA follows: TGCAGCGTTGCAGGGGCCGACTATGGCTACACCTTC.